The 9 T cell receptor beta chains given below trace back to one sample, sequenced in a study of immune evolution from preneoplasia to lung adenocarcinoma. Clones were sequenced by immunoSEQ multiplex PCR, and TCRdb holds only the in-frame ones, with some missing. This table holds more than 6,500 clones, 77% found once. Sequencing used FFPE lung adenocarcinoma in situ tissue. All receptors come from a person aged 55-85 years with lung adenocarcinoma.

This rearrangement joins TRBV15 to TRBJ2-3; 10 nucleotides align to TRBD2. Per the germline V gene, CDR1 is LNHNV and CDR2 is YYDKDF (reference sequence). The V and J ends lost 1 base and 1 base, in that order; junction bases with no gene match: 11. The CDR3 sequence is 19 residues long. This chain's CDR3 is CATSRGRTSGLGGTDTQYF. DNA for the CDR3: TGTGCCACCAGCAGAGGAAGGACTAGCGGATTAGGTGGCACAGATACGCAGTATTTT.

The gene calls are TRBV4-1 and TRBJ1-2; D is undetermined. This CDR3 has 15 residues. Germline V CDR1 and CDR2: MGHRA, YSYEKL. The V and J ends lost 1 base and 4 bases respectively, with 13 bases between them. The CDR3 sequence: CASSQGDPLGYGYTF. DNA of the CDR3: TGCGCCAGCAGCCAAGGGGATCCGCTTGGCTATGGCTACACCTTC.

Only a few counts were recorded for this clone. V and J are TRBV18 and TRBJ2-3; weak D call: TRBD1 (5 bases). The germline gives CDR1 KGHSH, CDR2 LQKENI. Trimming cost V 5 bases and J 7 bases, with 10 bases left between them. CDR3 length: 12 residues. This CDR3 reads CASSERGNTQYF. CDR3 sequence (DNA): TGTGCCAGCTCAGAAAGGGGCAATACGCAGTATTTT.

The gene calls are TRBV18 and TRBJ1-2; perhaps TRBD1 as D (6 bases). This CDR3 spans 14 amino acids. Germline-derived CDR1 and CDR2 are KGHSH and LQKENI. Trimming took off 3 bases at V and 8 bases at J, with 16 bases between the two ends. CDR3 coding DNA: TGTGCCAGCTCACCTCCCCACAGGGTGGGCGGCTACACCTTC. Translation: CASSPPHRVGGYTF.

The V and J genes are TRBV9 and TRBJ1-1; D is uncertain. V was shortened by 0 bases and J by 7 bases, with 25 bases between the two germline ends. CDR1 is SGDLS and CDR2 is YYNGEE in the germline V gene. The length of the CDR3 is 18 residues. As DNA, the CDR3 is TGTGCCAGCAGCGTAGCCGCTTCGGTCGGACTGGGCTTAAATGAAGCTTTCTTT. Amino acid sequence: CASSVAASVGLGLNEAFF.

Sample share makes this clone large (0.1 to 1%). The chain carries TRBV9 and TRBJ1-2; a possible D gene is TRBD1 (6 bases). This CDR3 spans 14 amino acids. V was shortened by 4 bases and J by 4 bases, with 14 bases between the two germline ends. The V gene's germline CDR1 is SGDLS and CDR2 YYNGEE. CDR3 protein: CASSPQQGSYGYTF. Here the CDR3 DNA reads TGTGCCAGCAGCCCCCAGCAGGGGAGCTATGGCTACACCTTC.

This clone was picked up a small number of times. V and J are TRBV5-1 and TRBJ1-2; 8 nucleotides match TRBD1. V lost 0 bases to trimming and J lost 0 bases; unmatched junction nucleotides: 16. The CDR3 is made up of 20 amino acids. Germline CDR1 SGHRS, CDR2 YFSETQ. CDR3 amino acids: CASSLDPGGAGAEANYGYTF. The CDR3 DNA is TGCGCCAGCAGCTTGGATCCAGGGGGCGCAGGGGCAGAAGCTAACTATGGCTACACCTTC.

Here the CDR3 DNA reads TGTGCCAGCAGTTCTCTACAGGGTAACGAGCAGTACTTC. Its protein is CASSSLQGNEQYF. The chain couples TRBV7-9 to TRBJ2-7, with D possibly being TRBD1 (6 bases). In germline, CDR1 is SEHNR, CDR2 FQNEAQ (reference sequence). V was shortened by 6 bases and J by 5 bases, with 14 bases between the two germline ends. This CDR3 has 13 residues.

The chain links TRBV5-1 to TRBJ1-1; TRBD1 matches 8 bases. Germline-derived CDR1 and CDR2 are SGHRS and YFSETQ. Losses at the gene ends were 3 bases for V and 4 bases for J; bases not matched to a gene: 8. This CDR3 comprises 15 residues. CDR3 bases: TGCGCCAGCAGCTCGGGACAGGTATGGAGCACTGAAGCTTTCTTT. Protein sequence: CASSSGQVWSTEAFF.